What follows is one TCR beta chain and its context. As yet, its antigen is unknown. The data were obtained in a study of graft-versus-host responses after intestinal transplantation. The repertoire was sequenced with immunoSEQ multiplex PCR; TCRdb's copy has only in-frame clones and lacks some. Among about 130,000 clones listed, about 90% were seen once. Germline assignment: CDR1 KGHSH and CDR2 LQKENI. This CDR3 spans 18 amino acids. V shed 2 bases and J 0 bases; nucleotides not matched to a gene: 12. Whole-study results and caveats: Recipient bone marrow held GvH clones, some seen earlier in ileum or blood.

The chain is built from TRBV18 and TRBJ2-7, with TRBD2 matching over 8 bases. This receptor was obtained from a human donor who received an intestinal transplant. Material: unstimulated CD4+ T cells sorted from spleen or lymph node cells, obtained before intestinal transplant. CDR3 sequence reads: CASSPTGGPKYTSYEQYF. CDR3 sequence (DNA): TGTGCCAGCTCACCAACGGGAGGGCCTAAGTATACCTCCTACGAGCAGTACTTC.